What follows is one T cell receptor beta chain and its context. The record originates from a study of T cell responses to AZD1222 COVID-19 vaccine. Looked up from germline, CDR1 is SGHTA and CDR2 is FQGNSA. V lost 1 base to trimming and J lost 7 bases, with 20 bases between them. CDR3 length: 16 amino acids. Clones were read by immunoSEQ multiplex PCR, and TCRdb kept only the in-frame ones, dropping some. Among 120,000 or so clones listed, about 89% were seen once. The receptor's source is an adult in good health. The chain joins TRBV7-2 to TRBJ2-7, with D possibly matching TRBD2 (6 bases). Sequencing was performed on peripheral blood, taken on day 0 of MenACWY control vaccination. This chain's CDR3 is CASSLGRRSARGEQYF. DNA for the CDR3: TGTGCCAGCAGCTTAGGGAGGAGATCCGCTCGGGGGGAGCAGTACTTC.